This T cell receptor (beta chain) was captured by sequencing in a study of blood T cell repertoires in COVID-19. On the study more broadly: Sites across the United States, Italy and Spain contributed samples from acute and convalescent COVID-19.

The CDR3 is 15 residues long. The V gene's germline CDR1 is SGHRS and CDR2 YFSETQ. The J segment lost 3 bases and the V segment lost 4 bases, leaving 6 bases of the junction unmatched. The table came from immunoSEQ multiplex PCR; TCRdb's copy has only in-frame clones and leaves some out. The sample carries fewer than 150,000 clones, around nine tenths recorded once. Turning to this clone: Different DNA sequences within this sample yield the same CDR3.

The genes are TRBV5-1 and TRBJ2-1; 8 nucleotides agree with TRBD1. Sequencing was performed on peripheral blood. The sequence came from a woman aged 40 to 50 with acute or convalescent COVID-19. The CDR3 nucleotides are TGCGCCAGCAGCCTCGAGGGACAGGTCTACAATGAGCAGTTCTTC. Its translation: CASSLEGQVYNEQFF.